The clone carrying this TCR beta chain was detected only a few times. A TCRbeta library incorporating unique molecular identifiers was prepared. TCRdb analysed the PCR reads with MiXCR anew, one entry per CDR3 protein. This repertoire shows 600,000 or so distinct CDR3 sequences, around 23% found once; its top ten account for around an eighth. Trimming took off 2 bases at V and 3 bases at J, with 8 bases between the two ends. This CDR3 is built from 14 residues. Per germline, CDR1 SEHNR and CDR2 FQNEAQ (reference sequence). This sample was included in a study of T-cell reconstitution after alpha-beta-depleted transplantation in children.

The rearrangement links TRBV7-9 to TRBJ1-5; D perhaps matches TRBD1 (5 bases). The sample was PBMCs, mostly from graft donor cells, taken 360 days after TCRalphabeta/CD19-depleted stem cell transplant. The TCR sequence derives from a boy in the first two years of life who had a stem cell transplant for acute myeloid leukemia, so the T cells may come from the graft donor. CDR3 amino acids: CASSLSRDNQPQHF. The CDR3 nucleotides read TGTGCCAGCAGCTTAAGCAGGGACAATCAGCCCCAGCATTTT.